The clone carrying this TCR beta chain has a single count. There are 12 residues in the CDR3. The V gene lost 7 bases and the J gene lost 1 base, with 10 bases spanning the gap. Germline V gene sequence: CDR1 SQVTM, CDR2 ANQGSEA. These data belong to a study of blood T cell repertoires in COVID-19. TCRdb keeps only in-frame clones here, not all; method: immunoSEQ multiplex PCR. The sample includes a few hundred thousand clones, roughly 84% of them seen just once. V is TRBV29-1 and J is TRBJ1-1; the D is unclear. Material for sequencing was peripheral blood. This TCR was sampled from a woman in her sixties who had recovered from COVID-19. The CDR3 is CSAGGRNTEAFF. The DNA for the CDR3 is TGCAGCGCCGGAGGCCGGAACACTGAAGCTTTCTTT.